This TCR beta chain was found in a study of beta chain features in type 1 diabetes. Whole-study findings and limits: Whether HLA type influences TCRB rearrangement remained unresolved here. TCRB CDR3s were moderately but significantly shorter in Type 1 diabetes patients in all four CD4+ subsets.

Every bit of the isolated RNA underwent reverse transcription, so sequencing read expressed TCRB transcripts. Produced via immunoSEQ multiplex PCR; TCRdb's table is partial and in-frame only. Among 330,000 or so clones listed, about 12% were seen once. A remark on this clone: As yet, its antigen is unknown.

This TCR came from a woman aged 18-35 years with type 1 diabetes. Sequencing used naive CD4+ T cells from blood.

CDR3 DNA: TGTGCCAGTAGTACCTCTACCTGGGCAACCGGGGAGCTGTTTTTT. Its translation is CASSTSTWATGELFF. The chain joins TRBV19 to TRBJ2-2; D remains unclear. Germline CDR1 reads LNHDA; CDR2 reads SQIVND (reference sequence). There are 15 residues in the CDR3. The V end lost 4 bases, the J end lost 5 bases, and 14 bases lay between the germline ends.